The rows below give T cell receptor beta chains drawn from one sample of a study of blood T cell repertoires in COVID-19. Data came from immunoSEQ multiplex PCR; TCRdb stores just in-frame clones and leaves some out. This table holds approximately 120,000 clones, approximately 87% found once. The sample comprised peripheral blood. These receptors were collected from a woman aged 55-70 years with acute or convalescent COVID-19. Both conserved end residues are part of each CDR3. The D gene is left open where the match is weak. The listing skips clone size in some rows; elsewhere it reads once, few, many or a size class.

size: .
D: .
J: TRBJ1-2
V: TRBV29-1
DNA: TGCAGCGTCGGGGGTGGGGGCTATGGCTACACCTTC
CDR3: CSVGGGGYGYTF

size: .
D: .
J: TRBJ2-1
V: TRBV7-2
DNA: TGTGCCAGCACTCCTAGGAGGGGCAATGAGCAGTTCTTC
CDR3: CASTPRRGNEQFF

size: .
D: .
J: TRBJ1-6
V: TRBV9
DNA: TGTGCCAGCACCCCCGGTTTACGGGATTCACCCCTCCACTTT
CDR3: CASTPGLRDSPLHF

size: many
D: .
J: TRBJ1-5
V: TRBV6-2/TRBV6-3
DNA: TGTGCCAGCAGTTATGTTGATGCCCTAGGCAGTCAGCCCCAGCATTTT
CDR3: CASSYVDALGSQPQHF

size: .
D: TRBD2
J: TRBJ2-7
V: TRBV11-2
DNA: TGTGCCAGCAGCCCAGCGGGGGGGCCCTTCTACGAGCAGTACTTC
CDR3: CASSPAGGPFYEQYF

size: .
D: .
J: TRBJ1-2
V: TRBV5-5
DNA: TGTGCCAGCAGCTCCGGAGTACAAGGCTACACCTTC
CDR3: CASSSGVQGYTF

size: .
D: .
J: TRBJ1-1
V: TRBV18
DNA: TGTGCCAGCTCGAACAGGGACCGGAACACTGAAGCTTTCTTT
CDR3: CASSNRDRNTEAFF

size: .
D: .
J: TRBJ1-1
V: TRBV2
DNA: TGTGCCAGCAGTGATGGCCCTGAAGCTTTCTTT
CDR3: CASSDGPEAFF

size: .
D: .
J: TRBJ1-5
V: TRBV20-1
DNA: TGCAGTGCTAGTGGCCCCCCGGATCAGCCCCAGCATTTT
CDR3: CSASGPPDQPQHF

size: .
D: .
J: TRBJ2-2
V: TRBV28
DNA: TGTGCCAGCATCACTTCGAACACCGGGGAGCTGTTTTTT
CDR3: CASITSNTGELFF

size: .
D: .
J: TRBJ2-1
V: TRBV7-9
DNA: TGTGCCAGCAGCTTGGTTCAGGGTTACAATGAGCAGTTCTTC
CDR3: CASSLVQGYNEQFF

size: .
D: TRBD1
J: TRBJ1-2
V: TRBV7-8
DNA: TGTGCCAGCAGCCCCCAAGGGACAGGCCGCAAAGGCTACACCTTC
CDR3: CASSPQGTGRKGYTF

size: .
D: TRBD2
J: TRBJ2-1
V: TRBV11-2
DNA: TGTGCCAGCAGCTTCACCGCGGGAGCAGACGGTGAGCAGTTCTTC
CDR3: CASSFTAGADGEQFF

size: few
D: .
J: TRBJ2-4
V: TRBV30
DNA: TGTGCCTGGAGTGTATCGAACGGGGTGGGTTTTCAGTACTTC
CDR3: CAWSVSNGVGFQYF

size: .
D: TRBD1
J: TRBJ1-2
V: TRBV18
DNA: TGTGCCAGCTCACCATACCGACAGGGCGATGGCTACACCTTC
CDR3: CASSPYRQGDGYTF

size: once
D: .
J: TRBJ2-2
V: TRBV5-1
DNA: TGCGCCAGCAGCCCCCTTGACAGTAACACCGGGGAGCTGTTTTTT
CDR3: CASSPLDSNTGELFF

size: .
D: .
J: TRBJ2-2
V: TRBV19
DNA: TGTGCCAGTAGTACGGCAGGGCCCCAAAACACCGGGGAGCTGTTTTTT
CDR3: CASSTAGPQNTGELFF

size: .
D: TRBD1
J: TRBJ2-7
V: TRBV19
DNA: TGTGCCAGTAGTATTCCCCCAGGACAGGGGAGCCCCTACGAGCAGTACTTC
CDR3: CASSIPPGQGSPYEQYF

size: .
D: TRBD2
J: TRBJ2-5
V: TRBV7-8
DNA: TGTGCCAGCAGGGGTGCGGGGGTAAAGACCCAGTACTTC
CDR3: CASRGAGVKTQYF

size: .
D: TRBD1
J: TRBJ2-7
V: TRBV6-1
DNA: TGTGCCAGCAGTGAATGGGACAGGGGGCTCTACGAGCAGTACTTC
CDR3: CASSEWDRGLYEQYF

size: .
D: TRBD1
J: TRBJ1-1
V: TRBV6-5
DNA: TGTGCCAGCAGAGGACAGGTTAACACTGAAGCTTTCTTT
CDR3: CASRGQVNTEAFF

size: .
D: .
J: TRBJ2-2
V: TRBV19
DNA: TGTGCCAGTAGTATGGGTGGGGAGGCCACCGGGGAGCTGTTTTTT
CDR3: CASSMGGEATGELFF

size: .
D: TRBD1
J: TRBJ2-7
V: TRBV24-1
DNA: TGTGCCACCGGACAGGGTGGGTCCTACGAGCAGTACTTC
CDR3: CATGQGGSYEQYF

size: medium-sized
D: .
J: TRBJ2-2
V: TRBV9
DNA: TGTGCCAGCAGCGTGGCCGCCGGGGAGCTGTTTTTT
CDR3: CASSVAAGELFF

size: .
D: .
J: TRBJ2-2
V: TRBV6-2/TRBV6-3
DNA: TGTGCCAGCAGTTACGGGCTAGCGCCGAACACCGGGGAGCTGTTTTTT
CDR3: CASSYGLAPNTGELFF

size: .
D: .
J: TRBJ2-4
V: TRBV6-5
DNA: TGTGCCAGCAGTTCCTCCAGGGGACTAAGGATTCAGTACTTC
CDR3: CASSSSRGLRIQYF

size: .
D: TRBD2
J: TRBJ2-1
V: TRBV7-9
DNA: TGTGCCAGCAGCAGAGCTCCGGGACTAGCGGGAAACAATGAGCAGTTCTTC
CDR3: CASSRAPGLAGNNEQFF

size: few
D: .
J: TRBJ1-1
V: TRBV9
DNA: TGTGCCAGCAGCGTAGCGGCAGGGATGGAAGCTTTCTTT
CDR3: CASSVAAGMEAFF

size: .
D: .
J: TRBJ1-5
V: TRBV2
DNA: TGTGCCAGCTCGTATCAGGGGATGGGTCAGCCCCAGCATTTT
CDR3: CASSYQGMGQPQHF

size: .
D: TRBD1
J: TRBJ1-2
V: TRBV29-1
DNA: TGCAGCGTTGGACAGGGGGCTAATTCCTATGGCTACACCTTC
CDR3: CSVGQGANSYGYTF

size: .
D: .
J: TRBJ1-3
V: TRBV3-1/TRBV3-2
DNA: TGTGCCAGCAGCCAATCAGGGGCTGGAAACACCATATATTTT
CDR3: CASSQSGAGNTIYF

size: .
D: .
J: TRBJ1-5
V: TRBV25-1
DNA: TGTGCCAGCAGTGAAAGGGGTGCGCCCCAGCATTTT
CDR3: CASSERGAPQHF

size: .
D: TRBD1
J: TRBJ1-1
V: TRBV2
DNA: TGTGCCAGCAGTTCCGGGACAGGAACTGAAGCTTTCTTT
CDR3: CASSSGTGTEAFF

size: .
D: TRBD1
J: TRBJ2-7
V: TRBV9
DNA: TGTGCCAGCAGCGTAGGGGGACAGGTCTTTCACGAGCAGTACTTC
CDR3: CASSVGGQVFHEQYF

size: .
D: .
J: TRBJ1-1
V: TRBV24-1
DNA: TGTGCCACCAGTGATTTGGAGACAAAGAGCACTGAAGCTTTCTTT
CDR3: CATSDLETKSTEAFF

size: .
D: .
J: TRBJ1-2
V: TRBV28
DNA: TGTGCCAGCAGTCCCTCCACGTCTACAGGGATTCTATATGGCTACACCTTC
CDR3: CASSPSTSTGILYGYTF

size: .
D: .
J: TRBJ1-1
V: TRBV10-3
DNA: TGTGCAATACGAGGTCATGGCAGTTCGATGAACACTGAAGCTTTCTTT
CDR3: CAIRGHGSSMNTEAFF

size: .
D: .
J: TRBJ1-2
V: TRBV19
DNA: TGTGCCAGTAGTCCCTCTCCAGGGGTTTATGGCTACACCTTC
CDR3: CASSPSPGVYGYTF

size: .
D: TRBD1
J: TRBJ2-6
V: TRBV2
DNA: TGTGCCAGCAGTCCAGGGGGCCCTGGGGCCAACGTCCTGACTTTC
CDR3: CASSPGGPGANVLTF

size: .
D: .
J: TRBJ2-5
V: TRBV5-1
DNA: TGCGCCAGCAGCTTGGCTCCTCCAGAGACCCAGTACTTC
CDR3: CASSLAPPETQYF

size: .
D: .
J: TRBJ2-7
V: TRBV5-6
DNA: TGTGCCAGCAGCCCGCTACAGGGATATTACGAGCAGTACTTC
CDR3: CASSPLQGYYEQYF

size: .
D: .
J: TRBJ1-5
V: TRBV2
DNA: TGTGCCAGCAGTGAAACGCGAGATCCCTTTCAGCCCCAGCATTTT
CDR3: CASSETRDPFQPQHF

size: .
D: .
J: TRBJ1-1
V: TRBV19
DNA: TGTGCCAGTAGTATTTCCAGGGGCATGGCTGAAGCTTTCTTT
CDR3: CASSISRGMAEAFF